There are a few counts of the clone carrying this T cell receptor beta chain. This record belongs to a study of T-cell memory formation after mild COVID-19. From the 5' RACE reads, TCRdb called clonotypes with MiXCR, one entry per CDR3 protein. This table holds more than 250,000 distinct CDR3 sequences, roughly 17% found once. The germline CDR1 and CDR2 sequences are KGHSH and LQKENI. The trim removed 5 bases at V and 6 bases at J, leaving 4 bases unmatched. This CDR3 is built from 13 residues. The clonotype comes from a man between 18 and 29 years old who had mild COVID-19 (a few samples of this study predate the infection). Cell type and time point are not known. This rearrangement joins TRBV18 to TRBJ1-3; 7 bases fit TRBD1. Sequenced sample: PBMCs or a T cell subset sorted from them (not recorded which). The CDR3 bases are TGTGCCAGCTCAGAGGGACAGAAAAACACCATATATTTT. It translates to CASSEGQKNTIYF. The whole variable domain, filled in from reference TRBV18 and TRBJ1-3, reads NAGVMQNPRHLVRRRGQEARLRCSPMKGHSHVYWYRQLPEEGLKFMVYLQKENIIDESGMPKERFSAEFPKEGPSILRIQQVVRGDSAAYFCASSEGQKNTIYFGEGSWLTVV.